This T cell receptor beta chain appears in the sequencing data of a study of blood T cell repertoires in COVID-19. The protocol was immunoSEQ multiplex PCR, while the TCRdb copy is restricted to in-frame clones and leaves out a portion. The sample shows approximately 140,000 clones, approximately 80% of them seen only once. J gave up 5 bases and V 3 bases, and 4 bases lay outside the gene matches. Germline values: CDR1 SGHRS, CDR2 YFSETQ. The length of the CDR3 is 14 residues. The chain recombines TRBV5-1 with TRBJ2-1; 8 bases are shared with TRBD2. This clonotype was sampled from a man aged 55-75 years with active or convalescent COVID-19. Sequenced: peripheral blood. The CDR3 DNA follows: TGCGCCAGCAGCTGGGGAGCGGGGGACAATGAGCAGTTCTTC. This translates into CASSWGAGDNEQFF. Supplemented by reference TRBV5-1 and TRBJ2-1, the full variable domain reads KAGVTQTPRYLIKTRGQQVTLSCSPISGHRSVSWYQQTPGQGLQFLFEYFSETQRNKGNFPGRFSGRQFSNSRSEMNVSTLELGDSALYLCASSWGAGDNEQFFGPGTRLTVL.